This T cell receptor beta chain was found in a study of blood T cell repertoires in COVID-19. The wider study: PBMCs, B-cell-depleted T cells, or T cells provided the cDNA or gDNA that made up the material.

The assay was immunoSEQ multiplex PCR, and TCRdb's table has in-frame clones only and misses some. The repertoire has some 140,000 clones, more than 60% of them found once; the top ten carry about an eighth. V was cut by 7 bases and J by 2 bases, with 12 bases left in between. The CDR3 runs 14 residues. Germline V lookup: CDR1 LNHDA, CDR2 SQIVND (reference sequence). The specimen sequenced was peripheral blood. The rearrangement joins TRBV19 to TRBJ2-1; a possible D gene is TRBD2 (6 bases). The sequence was collected from an elderly man with acute or convalescent COVID-19. DNA of the CDR3: TGTGCCAGTATGAGCGGAGGGGCCTACAATGAGCAGTTCTTC. Translated: CASMSGGAYNEQFF.